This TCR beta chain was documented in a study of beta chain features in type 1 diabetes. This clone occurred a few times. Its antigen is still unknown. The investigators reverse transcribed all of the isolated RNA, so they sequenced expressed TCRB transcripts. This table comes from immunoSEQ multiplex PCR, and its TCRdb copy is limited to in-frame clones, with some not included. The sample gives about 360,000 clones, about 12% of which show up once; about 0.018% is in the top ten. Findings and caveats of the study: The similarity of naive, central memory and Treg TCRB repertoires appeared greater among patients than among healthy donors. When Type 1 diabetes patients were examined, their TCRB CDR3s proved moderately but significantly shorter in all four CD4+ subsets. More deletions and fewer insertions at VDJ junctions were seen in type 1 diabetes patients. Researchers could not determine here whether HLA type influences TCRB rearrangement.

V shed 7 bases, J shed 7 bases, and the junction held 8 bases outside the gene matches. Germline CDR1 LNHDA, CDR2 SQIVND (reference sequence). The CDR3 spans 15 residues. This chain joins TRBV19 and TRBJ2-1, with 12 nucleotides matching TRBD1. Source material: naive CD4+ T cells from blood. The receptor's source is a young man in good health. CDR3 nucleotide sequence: TGTGCCAGTACCGACCGGGACAGGGGGCCTAATGAGCAGTTCTTC. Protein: CASTDRDRGPNEQFF.